This record concerns one TCR beta chain sequence. Its specificity is unknown. Regarding time point: pre-sensitization, week 0. The treatment: therapeutic diphenylcyclopropenone sensitization with weekly scalp DPC. Donors, patients with alopecia ranging from 18 to 70 years old and judged suitable for DPC, provided samples. The record originates from a study of human T cells and chemical hapten exposure. Study-wide context: Throughout a study of about 24 weeks, patients underwent weekly scalp administration of diphenylcyclopropenone doses. Whole-study findings and limits: The study found that PT1 expanded TCR counts correlated positively with patch test score.

The V end was cut by 6 bases, the J end by 5 bases, with 18 bases between. CDR3 length: 14 residues. In germline, CDR1 is DFQATT, CDR2 SNEGSKA (reference sequence). Study processing details: Samples held a median of 95,638 TCRs, range 23,224–690,600. TCRdb reanalysed the RACE reads using MiXCR and keeps one entry per CDR3 protein. The V and J calls and clone size are TCRdb's, not the authors'. Among about 300,000 distinct CDR3 sequences, approximately 5.8% were seen once, and the ten largest hold over 7%. This sample comprised whole blood, obtained in connection with sensitization to the hapten diphenylcyclopropenone (DPC). The sequence derives from a woman under 30 with alopecia areata. Some clones in this sample may be carry-over from other donors' samples. The chain couples TRBV20-1 to TRBJ2-3, with D perhaps TRBD2 (6 bases). CDR3 residues: CSALSWRVGDTQYF. The CDR3 nucleotides read TGCAGTGCCCTGAGTTGGAGGGTAGGAGATACGCAGTATTTT.